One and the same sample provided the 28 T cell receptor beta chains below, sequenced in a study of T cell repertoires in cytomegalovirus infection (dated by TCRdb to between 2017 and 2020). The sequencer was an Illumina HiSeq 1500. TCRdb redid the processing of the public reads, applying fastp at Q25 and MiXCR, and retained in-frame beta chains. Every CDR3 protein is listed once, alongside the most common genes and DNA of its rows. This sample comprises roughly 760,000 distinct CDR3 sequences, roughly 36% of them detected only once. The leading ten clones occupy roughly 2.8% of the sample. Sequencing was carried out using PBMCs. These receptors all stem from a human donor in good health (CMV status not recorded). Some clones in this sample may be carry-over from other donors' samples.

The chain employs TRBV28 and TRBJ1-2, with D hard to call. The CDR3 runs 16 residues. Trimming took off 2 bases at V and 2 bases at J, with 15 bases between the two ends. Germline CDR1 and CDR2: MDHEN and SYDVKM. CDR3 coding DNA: TGTGCCAGCAGTTTAGGAAATGAGGGTTGGAACTATGGCTACACCTTC. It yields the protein CASSLGNEGWNYGYTF.

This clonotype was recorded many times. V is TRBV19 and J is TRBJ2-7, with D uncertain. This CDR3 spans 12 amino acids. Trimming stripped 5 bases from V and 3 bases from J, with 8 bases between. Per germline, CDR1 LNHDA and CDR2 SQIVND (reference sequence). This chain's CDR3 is CASSPDGYEQYF. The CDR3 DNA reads TGTGCCAGTAGTCCGGACGGCTACGAGCAGTACTTC.

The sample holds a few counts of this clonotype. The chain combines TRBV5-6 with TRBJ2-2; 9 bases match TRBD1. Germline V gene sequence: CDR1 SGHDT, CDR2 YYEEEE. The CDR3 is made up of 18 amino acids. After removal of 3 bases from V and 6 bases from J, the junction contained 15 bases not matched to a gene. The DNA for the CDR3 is TGTGCCAGCAGCTCCCCCGGAACAGGGGGCGTCTCCGCCGGGGAGCTGTTTTTT. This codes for CASSSPGTGGVSAGELFF.

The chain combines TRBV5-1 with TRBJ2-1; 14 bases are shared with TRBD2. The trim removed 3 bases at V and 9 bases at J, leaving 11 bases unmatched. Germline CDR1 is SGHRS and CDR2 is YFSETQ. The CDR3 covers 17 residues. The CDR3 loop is CASSSNPGTSGSAEQFF. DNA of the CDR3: TGCGCCAGCAGCTCTAACCCCGGGACTAGCGGGAGTGCTGAGCAGTTCTTC.

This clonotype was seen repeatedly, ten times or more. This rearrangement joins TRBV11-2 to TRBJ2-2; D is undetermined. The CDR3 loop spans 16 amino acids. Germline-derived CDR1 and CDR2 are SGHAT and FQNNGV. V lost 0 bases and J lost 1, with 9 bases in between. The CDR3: CASSLDRVGNTGELFF. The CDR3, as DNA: TGTGCCAGCAGCTTAGATCGGGTTGGGAACACCGGGGAGCTGTTTTTT.

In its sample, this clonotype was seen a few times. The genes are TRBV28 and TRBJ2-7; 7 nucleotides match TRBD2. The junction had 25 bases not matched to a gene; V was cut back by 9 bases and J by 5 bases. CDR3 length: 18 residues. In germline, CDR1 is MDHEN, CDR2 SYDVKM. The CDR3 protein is CASSRPVNQGRSGNEQYF. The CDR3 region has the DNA TGTGCCAGTTCTAGGCCGGTTAACCAGGGTCGGAGCGGGAACGAGCAGTACTTC.

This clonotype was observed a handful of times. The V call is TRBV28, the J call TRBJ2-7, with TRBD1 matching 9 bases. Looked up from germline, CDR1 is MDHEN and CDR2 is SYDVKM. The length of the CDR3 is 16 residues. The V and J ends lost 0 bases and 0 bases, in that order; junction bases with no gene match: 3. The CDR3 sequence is CASSLWGQGSSYEQYF. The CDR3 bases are TGTGCCAGCAGTTTATGGGGACAGGGTAGCTCCTACGAGCAGTACTTC.

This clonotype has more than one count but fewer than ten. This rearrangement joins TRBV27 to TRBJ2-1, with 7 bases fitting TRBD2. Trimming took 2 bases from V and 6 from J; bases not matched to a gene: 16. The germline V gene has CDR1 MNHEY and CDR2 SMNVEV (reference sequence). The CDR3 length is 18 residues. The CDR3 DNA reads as TGTGCCAGCAGTTTAAACCGATTTCGGAGGGAGGGCGTCAATGAGCAGTTCTTC. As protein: CASSLNRFRREGVNEQFF.

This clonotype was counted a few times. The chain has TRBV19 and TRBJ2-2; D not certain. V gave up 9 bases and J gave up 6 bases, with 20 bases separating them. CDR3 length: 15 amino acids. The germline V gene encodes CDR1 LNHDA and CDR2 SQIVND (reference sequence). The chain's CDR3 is CASTPVFLLAGELFF. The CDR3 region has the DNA TGTGCCAGCACCCCAGTTTTTTTGCTCGCCGGGGAGCTGTTTTTT.

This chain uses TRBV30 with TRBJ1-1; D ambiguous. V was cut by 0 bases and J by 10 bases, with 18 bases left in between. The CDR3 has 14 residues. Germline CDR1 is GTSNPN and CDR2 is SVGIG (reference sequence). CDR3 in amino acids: CAWSVLGGVMRAFF. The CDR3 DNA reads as TGTGCCTGGAGTGTACTAGGCGGGGTAATGAGAGCTTTCTTT.

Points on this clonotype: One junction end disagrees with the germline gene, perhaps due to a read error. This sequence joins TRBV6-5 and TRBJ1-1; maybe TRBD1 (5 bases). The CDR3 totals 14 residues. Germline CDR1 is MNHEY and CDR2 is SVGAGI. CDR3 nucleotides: TGTGCCAGCAGTTACTCGCTCGGGGGGACTGGAGCTTTCTTT. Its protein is CASSYSLGGTGAFF.

CDR3 nucleotides: TGTGCCAGCAGCTTAGTTCAGGGTGACTGCTACACCTTC. This translates into CASSLVQGDCYTF. The chain uses TRBV7-4 and TRBJ1-2, with D perhaps matching TRBD1 (5 bases). CDR1 SGHVT and CDR2 SQSDAQ come from the germline V gene. The CDR3 totals 13 residues. Trimming removed 1 base from V and 9 bases from J, with 12 bases in between.

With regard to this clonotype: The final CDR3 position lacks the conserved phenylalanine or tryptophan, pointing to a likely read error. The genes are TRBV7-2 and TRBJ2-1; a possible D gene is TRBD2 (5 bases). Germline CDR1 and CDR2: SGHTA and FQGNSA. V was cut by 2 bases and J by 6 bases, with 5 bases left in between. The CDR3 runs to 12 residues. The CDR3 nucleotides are TGTGCCAGCAGCTTACGGGGCAATGAGCAGTTCTTA. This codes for CASSLRGNEQFL.

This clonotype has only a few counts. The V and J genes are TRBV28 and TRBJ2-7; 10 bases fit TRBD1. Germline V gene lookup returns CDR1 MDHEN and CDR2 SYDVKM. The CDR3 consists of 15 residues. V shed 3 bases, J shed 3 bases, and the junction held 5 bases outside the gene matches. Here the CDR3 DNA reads TGTGCCAGCAGTTTCTCGACAGGGGGCCTCTACGAGCAGTACTTC. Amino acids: CASSFSTGGLYEQYF.

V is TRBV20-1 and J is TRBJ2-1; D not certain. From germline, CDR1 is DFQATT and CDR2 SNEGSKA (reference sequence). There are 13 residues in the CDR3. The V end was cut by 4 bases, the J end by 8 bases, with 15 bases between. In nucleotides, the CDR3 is TGCAGTGCTACCTCCCAGAGTTTCCATGAGCAGTTCTTC. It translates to CSATSQSFHEQFF.

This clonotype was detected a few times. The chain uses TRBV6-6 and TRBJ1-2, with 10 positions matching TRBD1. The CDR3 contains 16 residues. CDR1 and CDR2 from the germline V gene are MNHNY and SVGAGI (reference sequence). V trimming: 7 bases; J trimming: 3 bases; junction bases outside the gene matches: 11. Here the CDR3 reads CASNHPLDRGDYGYTF. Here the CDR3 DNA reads TGTGCCAGCAACCACCCTTTGGACAGGGGGGACTATGGCTACACCTTC.

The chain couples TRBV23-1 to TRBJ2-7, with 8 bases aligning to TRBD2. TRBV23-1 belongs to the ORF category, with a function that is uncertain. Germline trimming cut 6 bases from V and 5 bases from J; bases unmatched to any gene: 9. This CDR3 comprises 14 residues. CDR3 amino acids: CASRTEREGDEQYF. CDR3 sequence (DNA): TGCGCCAGCAGGACAGAACGGGAGGGGGACGAGCAGTACTTC.

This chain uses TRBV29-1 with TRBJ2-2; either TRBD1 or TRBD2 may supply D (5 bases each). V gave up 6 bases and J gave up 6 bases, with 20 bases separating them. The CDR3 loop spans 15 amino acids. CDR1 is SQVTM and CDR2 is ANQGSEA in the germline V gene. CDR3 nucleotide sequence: TGCAGCGTCATTCCGGGACCCGCTTGGTCCGGGGAGCTGTTTTTT. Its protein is CSVIPGPAWSGELFF.

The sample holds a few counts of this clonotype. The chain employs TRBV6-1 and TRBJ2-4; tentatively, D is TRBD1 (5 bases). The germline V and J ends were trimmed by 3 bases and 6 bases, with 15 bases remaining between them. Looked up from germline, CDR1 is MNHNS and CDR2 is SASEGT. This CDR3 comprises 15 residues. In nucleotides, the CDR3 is TGTGCCAGCAGTGATGCAGGGTTCGTCCTAAACATTCAGTACTTC. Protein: CASSDAGFVLNIQYF.

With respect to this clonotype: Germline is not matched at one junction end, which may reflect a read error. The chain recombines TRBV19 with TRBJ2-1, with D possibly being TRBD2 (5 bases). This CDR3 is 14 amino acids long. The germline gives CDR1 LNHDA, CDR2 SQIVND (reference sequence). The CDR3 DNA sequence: TGTGCCATTAGTATGGGAGCAGAGTACAATGAGCAGTTCTTC. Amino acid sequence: CAISMGAEYNEQFF.

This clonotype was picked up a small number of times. The CDR3 loop reads CASSQTVLAGENYEQYF. In DNA, the CDR3 is TGTGCCAGCAGTCAAACGGTTCTAGCGGGCGAGAACTACGAGCAGTACTTC. The genes are TRBV5-4 and TRBJ2-7, with 8 nucleotides matching TRBD2. The CDR3 runs to 17 residues. From germline, CDR1 is SGHNT and CDR2 YYREEE (reference sequence). V shed 5 bases and J 3 bases; nucleotides not matched to a gene: 16.

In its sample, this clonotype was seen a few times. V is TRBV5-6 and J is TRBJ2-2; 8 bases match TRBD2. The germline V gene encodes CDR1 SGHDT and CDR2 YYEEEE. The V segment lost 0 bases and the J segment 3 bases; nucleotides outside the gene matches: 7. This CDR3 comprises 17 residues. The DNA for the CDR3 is TGTGCCAGCAGCTTGGGCCCCGGGACTAGTTACACCGGGGAGCTGTTTTTT. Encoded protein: CASSLGPGTSYTGELFF.

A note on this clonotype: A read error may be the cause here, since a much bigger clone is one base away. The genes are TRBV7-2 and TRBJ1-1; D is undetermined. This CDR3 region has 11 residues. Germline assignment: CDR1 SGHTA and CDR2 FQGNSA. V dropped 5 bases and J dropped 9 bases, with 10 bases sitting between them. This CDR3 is CASSEAWKAFF. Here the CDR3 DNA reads TGTGCCAGCAGCGAAGCTTGGAAAGCTTTCTTT.

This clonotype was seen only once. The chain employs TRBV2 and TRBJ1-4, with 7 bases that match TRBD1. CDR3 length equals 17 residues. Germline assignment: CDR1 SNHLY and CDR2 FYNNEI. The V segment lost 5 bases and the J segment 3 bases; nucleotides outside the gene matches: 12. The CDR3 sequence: CASSQTGFTFANEKLFF. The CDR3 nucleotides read TGTGCCAGCAGTCAGACAGGGTTTACGTTCGCTAATGAAAAACTGTTTTTT.

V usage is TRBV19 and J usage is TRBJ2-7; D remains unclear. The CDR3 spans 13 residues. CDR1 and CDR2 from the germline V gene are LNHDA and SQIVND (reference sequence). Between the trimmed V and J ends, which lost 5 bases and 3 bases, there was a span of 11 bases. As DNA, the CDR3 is TGTGCCAGTAGTCACCAACATAACTACGAGCAGTACTTC. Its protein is CASSHQHNYEQYF.

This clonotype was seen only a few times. CDR3 loop: CASSLSPGGGTSGRTGDTQYF. The CDR3 bases are TGCGCCAGCAGCTTGTCCCCCGGGGGCGGGACTAGCGGGAGGACAGGAGATACGCAGTATTTT. The gene calls are TRBV5-1 and TRBJ2-3, with TRBD2 matching 15 bases. The CDR3 contains 21 residues. The germline V gene has CDR1 SGHRS and CDR2 YFSETQ. The trim removed 1 base at V and 5 bases at J, leaving 17 bases unmatched.

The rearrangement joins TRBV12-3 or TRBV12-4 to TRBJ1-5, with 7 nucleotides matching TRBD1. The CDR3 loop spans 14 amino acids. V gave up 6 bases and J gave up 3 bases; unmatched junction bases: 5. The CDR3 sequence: CASSWGQNNQPQHF. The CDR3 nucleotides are TGTGCCAGCAGCTGGGGACAGAACAATCAGCCCCAGCATTTT.

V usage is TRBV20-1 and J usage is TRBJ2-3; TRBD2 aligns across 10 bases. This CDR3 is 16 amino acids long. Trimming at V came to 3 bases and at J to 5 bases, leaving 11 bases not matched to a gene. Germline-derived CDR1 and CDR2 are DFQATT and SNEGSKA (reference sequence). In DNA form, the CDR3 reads TGCAGTGCTAGGACAGCCGGGACTAGCGCTATAGATACGCAGTATTTT. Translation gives CSARTAGTSAIDTQYF.